These 26 T cell receptor beta chains were sequenced from one sample in a study of memory CD4+ T cells and cytomegalovirus serostatus. Some clones are missing from TCRdb's copy, which holds only in-frame ones; the method was immunoSEQ multiplex PCR. The sample gives fewer than 50,000 clones, 76% of which show up once; roughly 6.7% is in the top ten. The sort gate was single viable CD3+CD4+CD8-CD45RO+ cells for memory CD4+ T cells. The sequenced material came from memory CD4+ T cells from blood. Source of these receptors: an adult in good health and CMV-seronegative.

J is TRBJ2-5 and V is TRBV18, with D perhaps TRBD1 or TRBD2 (6 bases each). The CDR3 extends over 15 amino acids. V lost 3 bases to trimming and J lost 1 base, with 12 bases between them. Looked up from germline, CDR1 is KGHSH and CDR2 is LQKENI. The CDR3 DNA reads as TGTGCCAGCTCACCCATTGGGGGGCCCCAAGAGACCCAGTACTTC. Translated: CASSPIGGPQETQYF.

The chain is built from TRBV30 and TRBJ2-1, with 15 bases that match TRBD2. V dropped 7 bases and J dropped 8; count of bases not matched to a gene: 6. Germline loops: CDR1 GTSNPN, CDR2 SVGIG (reference sequence). This CDR3 contains 14 residues. CDR3 in DNA: TGTGCCTACAGGACTAGCGGGAGGGGAGATGAGCAGTTCTTC. It is translated as CAYRTSGRGDEQFF.

The chain carries TRBV6-6 and TRBJ1-2; 8 bases are shared with TRBD1. Germline CDR1 is MNHNY and CDR2 is SVGAGI (reference sequence). The CDR3 is made up of 16 amino acids. After removal of 7 bases from V and 0 bases from J, the junction contained 10 bases not matched to a gene. The CDR3 loop reads CASTITTGQANYGYTF. The CDR3 DNA sequence: TGTGCCAGCACTATTACTACGGGACAGGCTAACTATGGCTACACCTTC.

The chain has TRBV7-2 and TRBJ2-5; 16 bases agree with TRBD2. The CDR3 length is 18 residues. Trimming took 3 bases from V and 2 from J; bases not matched to a gene: 6. Germline V gene lookup returns CDR1 SGHTA and CDR2 FQGNSA. CDR3 amino acids: CASSLGLAGGVLQETQYF. The CDR3 DNA reads as TGTGCCAGCAGCTTGGGACTAGCGGGAGGGGTGCTACAAGAGACCCAGTACTTC.

The CDR3 loop reads CASSPSSGAQETQYF. The CDR3 DNA is TGTGCCAGCAGTCCTAGCTCTGGGGCTCAAGAGACCCAGTACTTC. This chain joins TRBV28 and TRBJ2-5, with D possibly called TRBD1 or TRBD2 (5 bases each). CDR3 length: 15 amino acids. V lost 5 bases and J lost 2, with 15 bases in between. Germline CDR1 reads MDHEN; CDR2 reads SYDVKM.

The table lists this clone with a few counts. The chain uses TRBV9 and TRBJ1-1; tentative D call: TRBD1 (5 bases). The CDR3 sequence is 15 residues long. Trimming took 0 bases from V and 6 from J, leaving 15 bases between them. The germline V gene encodes CDR1 SGDLS and CDR2 YYNGEE. In nucleotides, the CDR3 is TGTGCCAGCAGCGTAGAACCCAGGGACGACGCTGAAGCTTTCTTT. This translates into CASSVEPRDDAEAFF.

This sequence joins TRBV5-1 and TRBJ1-1; 9 bases line up with TRBD1. Germline-derived CDR1 and CDR2 are SGHRS and YFSETQ. With 7 bases clipped from V and 4 bases from J, the junction kept 14 bases outside the gene matches. The CDR3 runs to 16 residues. CDR3 sequence (DNA): TGCGCCAGCGCCCGGGACAGGGAGAAGATGGCCACTGAAGCTTTCTTT. Translating gives CASARDREKMATEAFF.

This sequence joins TRBV14 and TRBJ1-2; D is unresolved. The V gene lost 1 base and the J gene lost 8 bases, with 8 bases spanning the gap. This CDR3 spans 12 amino acids. Per the germline V gene, CDR1 is SGHDN and CDR2 is FVKESK. Here the CDR3 reads CASSQAEGGYTF. CDR3 nucleotides: TGTGCCAGCAGCCAAGCTGAGGGCGGCTACACCTTC.

V usage is TRBV5-1 and J usage is TRBJ2-7; D possibly uses TRBD1 or TRBD2 (6 bases each). The CDR3 length is 16 residues. CDR1 and CDR2 from the germline V gene are SGHRS and YFSETQ. Trimming cost V 2 bases and J 2 bases, with 17 bases left between them. The CDR3 nucleotides read TGCGCCAGCAGCTTTGGTCAGGGGAGGATCCCCTACGAGCAGTACTTC. Translated, it gives CASSFGQGRIPYEQYF.

V and J are TRBV5-4 and TRBJ2-3, with D perhaps TRBD1 (5 bases). Germline CDR1 SGHNT, CDR2 YYREEE (reference sequence). This CDR3 is built from 14 residues. Trimming took off 0 bases at V and 2 bases at J, with 7 bases between the two ends. CDR3 in amino acids: CASSLGQITDTQYF. The CDR3 DNA sequence: TGTGCCAGCAGCTTGGGACAGATCACAGATACGCAGTATTTT.

The chain joins TRBV10-1 to TRBJ1-1; the D gene is possibly TRBD1 (5 bases). Germline V gene sequence: CDR1 WNHNN, CDR2 SYGVQD (reference sequence). The CDR3 covers 16 residues. V lost 2 bases, J lost 8 bases, and 21 bases lay in between. The DNA of the CDR3 is TGCGCCAGCAGTGAGAACGCAGGGTGCACTTTTAAAGAAGCTTTCTTT. This translates into CASSENAGCTFKEAFF.

This clone appeared a few times. The chain links TRBV10-1 to TRBJ2-7, with a weak D call TRBD1 (6 bases). Trimming removed 6 bases from V and 2 bases from J, with 11 bases in between. Germline V gene data show CDR1 as WNHNN and CDR2 as SYGVQD (reference sequence). This CDR3 is built from 13 residues. This chain's CDR3 is CASSRDTPYEQYF. CDR3 in DNA: TGCGCCAGCAGCAGGGACACGCCCTACGAGCAGTACTTC.

The rearrangement uses TRBV27 and TRBJ2-1; TRBD2 matches at 9 bases. V was clipped by 5 bases and J by 9 bases; unmatched bases: 5. Looked up from germline, CDR1 is MNHEY and CDR2 is SMNVEV (reference sequence). The CDR3 length is 13 residues. CDR3 in amino acids: CASSRREGSEQFF. CDR3 in DNA: TGTGCCAGCAGTAGGCGGGAGGGTAGTGAGCAGTTCTTC.

This clone appeared once. The chain links TRBV19 to TRBJ2-2; D is tentatively TRBD1 or TRBD2 (6 bases each). CDR1 and CDR2 (germline): LNHDA, SQIVND (reference sequence). Trimming removed 7 bases from V and 4 bases from J, with 16 bases in between. This CDR3 has 15 residues. CDR3 sequence reads: CASKEGGRSTGELFF. The CDR3 nucleotides read TGTGCCAGTAAGGAGGGGGGCCGGAGCACCGGGGAGCTGTTTTTT.

CDR3: CSVETSGSNEQYF. CDR3 DNA sequence: TGCAGCGTAGAGACTAGCGGGAGCAACGAGCAGTACTTC. This chain connects TRBV29-1 to TRBJ2-7, with TRBD2 identical over 12 bases. V shed 6 bases, J shed 5 bases, and the junction held 5 bases outside the gene matches. Germline loops: CDR1 SQVTM, CDR2 ANQGSEA. This CDR3 comprises 13 residues.

J is TRBJ2-2 and V is TRBV7-6; the match to TRBD2 covers 13 bases. The junction had 6 bases not matched to a gene; V was cut back by 2 bases and J by 3 bases. Germline values: CDR1 SGHVS, CDR2 FNYEAQ. This CDR3 spans 18 amino acids. This chain's CDR3 is CASSLTLAGGQDTGELFF. Written as DNA, the CDR3 is TGTGCCAGCAGCTTAACACTAGCGGGAGGGCAGGACACCGGGGAGCTGTTTTTT.

V gene TRBV5-6 combines with J gene TRBJ2-7, with 8 bases that match TRBD2. Germline assignment: CDR1 SGHDT and CDR2 YYEEEE. This CDR3 has 16 residues. The junction had 11 bases not matched to a gene; V was cut back by 3 bases and J by 3 bases. CDR3 region: CASSSASSGSYYEQYF. CDR3 sequence (DNA): TGTGCCAGCAGCTCGGCTTCGAGCGGGAGCTACTACGAGCAGTACTTC.

V gene TRBV7-9 combines with J gene TRBJ2-5; D is perhaps TRBD2 (5 bases). V was clipped by 5 bases and J by 5 bases, with 15 bases between them. In germline, CDR1 is SEHNR, CDR2 FQNEAQ (reference sequence). The CDR3 extends over 14 amino acids. This CDR3 reads CASSPPGLRETQYF. As DNA, the CDR3 is TGTGCCAGCAGCCCACCCGGACTTCGGGAGACCCAGTACTTC.

The chain links TRBV5-6 to TRBJ2-1; D not certain. V was shortened by 5 bases and J by 6 bases, with 12 bases between the two germline ends. Germline V gene data show CDR1 as SGHDT and CDR2 as YYEEEE. The CDR3 is 13 amino acids. The CDR3 loop reads CASSHTTANEQFF. CDR3 in DNA: TGTGCCAGCAGTCATACCACAGCCAATGAGCAGTTCTTC.

The chain employs TRBV19 and TRBJ2-5, with D maybe TRBD2 (5 bases). The CDR3 has 12 amino acids. Germline values: CDR1 LNHDA, CDR2 SQIVND (reference sequence). Trimming left V 5 bases short and J 3 bases short, with 7 bases between. For the CDR3, the DNA is TGTGCCAGTAGTCCGGGGAAAGAGACCCAGTACTTC. This translates into CASSPGKETQYF.

The chain is built from TRBV6-6 and TRBJ2-6, with 7 positions matching TRBD1. With 6 bases clipped from V and 3 bases from J, the junction kept 8 bases outside the gene matches. Germline-derived CDR1 and CDR2 are MNHNY and SVGAGI (reference sequence). This CDR3 has 16 amino acids. The chain's CDR3 is CASRRTGAGGANVLTF. The CDR3 DNA reads as TGTGCCAGCAGGCGTACAGGGGCGGGTGGGGCCAACGTCCTGACTTTC.

In its sample, this clone is medium-sized (0.01 to 0.1%). The rearrangement joins TRBV15 to TRBJ1-6, with TRBD1 identical over 8 bases. Germline assignment: CDR1 LNHNV and CDR2 YYDKDF (reference sequence). CDR3 length: 14 residues. J gave up 10 bases and V 1 base, and 3 bases lay outside the gene matches. The CDR3 here is CATSRAGGESPLHF. The CDR3 nucleotides are TGTGCCACCAGCAGAGCAGGGGGCGAATCACCCCTCCACTTT.

The chain has TRBV9 and TRBJ1-2; tentatively, D is TRBD1 (5 bases). V was cut by 4 bases and J by 4 bases, with 17 bases left in between. This CDR3 region has 15 residues. Germline-derived CDR1 and CDR2 are SGDLS and YYNGEE. The CDR3 DNA is TGTGCCAGCAGCAAGGTGGGAGGGGCTCGCTATGGCTACACCTTC. The encoded protein is CASSKVGGARYGYTF.

The rearrangement joins TRBV10-1 to TRBJ2-7, with D possibly matching TRBD2 (6 bases). V was shortened by 10 bases and J by 4 bases, with 26 bases between the two germline ends. This CDR3 has 16 residues. Germline V gene data show CDR1 as WNHNN and CDR2 as SYGVQD (reference sequence). The CDR3: CATSLPAGLLRYEQYF. CDR3 sequence (DNA): TGCGCCACTTCACTCCCCGCGGGACTTTTAAGGTACGAGCAGTACTTC.

This chain uses TRBV7-9 with TRBJ1-4; D is perhaps TRBD1 (6 bases). Trimming left V 6 bases short and J 7 bases short, with 15 bases between. CDR1 is SEHNR and CDR2 is FQNEAQ in the germline V gene (reference sequence). This CDR3 has 14 amino acids. The CDR3 region has the DNA TGTGCCAGCAGTTCACAGGGATTTCGTGAAAAACTGTTTTTT. Translating it yields CASSSQGFREKLFF.

V gene TRBV15 combines with J gene TRBJ1-1, with D maybe TRBD1 (6 bases). V was clipped by 4 bases and J by 4 bases, with 16 bases between them. The CDR3 spans 15 residues. Looked up from germline, CDR1 is LNHNV and CDR2 is YYDKDF (reference sequence). CDR3 bases: TGTGCCACCAGCATGGACAGCCACTTGTCCACTGAAGCTTTCTTT. It translates to CATSMDSHLSTEAFF.